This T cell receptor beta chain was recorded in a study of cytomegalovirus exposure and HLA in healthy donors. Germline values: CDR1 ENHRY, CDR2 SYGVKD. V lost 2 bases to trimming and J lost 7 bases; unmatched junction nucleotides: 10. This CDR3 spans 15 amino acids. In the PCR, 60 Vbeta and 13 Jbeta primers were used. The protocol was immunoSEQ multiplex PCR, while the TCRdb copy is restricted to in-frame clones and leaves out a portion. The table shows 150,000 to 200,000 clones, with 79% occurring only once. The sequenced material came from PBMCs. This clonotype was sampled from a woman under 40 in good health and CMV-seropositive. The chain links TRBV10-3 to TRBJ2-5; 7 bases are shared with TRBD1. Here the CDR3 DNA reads TGTGCCATCAGTGAGCCGGGTGCACAGGGGATGACCCAGTACTTC. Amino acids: CAISEPGAQGMTQYF.